The clone carrying this T cell receptor beta chain was detected ten times or more. Its antigen is as yet unknown. TCRdb called the RACE reads again in MiXCR, with one record for every CDR3 protein. The data hold over 300,000 distinct CDR3 sequences, with around 5.5% observed a single time. The sample comes from a study of human T cells and chemical hapten exposure. The CDR3 contains 14 residues. Germline V gene lookup returns CDR1 SGHTA and CDR2 FQGNSA. V gave up 5 bases and J gave up 5 bases, with 13 bases separating them. Time point here: pre-sensitization, week 0. Noted treatment: therapeutic diphenylcyclopropenone sensitization with weekly scalp DPC. Overall study results and limits: It was expanded TCRs that formed significantly more large CDR3 similarity clusters than controls did. Unchanged with DPC sensitization were TCRs above 1 in 1000 frequency.

The chain couples TRBV7-2 to TRBJ2-1; no reliable D call. Sequences were derived from whole blood, sampled in connection with sensitization to the hapten diphenylcyclopropenone (DPC). The TCR sequence derives from a woman aged 50 to 60 with alopecia areata. Some clones in this sample may be carry-over from other donors' samples. The CDR3 sequence: CASSPYLPDNEQFF. The CDR3 region has the DNA TGTGCCAGCAGCCCATACCTACCCGACAATGAGCAGTTCTTC.